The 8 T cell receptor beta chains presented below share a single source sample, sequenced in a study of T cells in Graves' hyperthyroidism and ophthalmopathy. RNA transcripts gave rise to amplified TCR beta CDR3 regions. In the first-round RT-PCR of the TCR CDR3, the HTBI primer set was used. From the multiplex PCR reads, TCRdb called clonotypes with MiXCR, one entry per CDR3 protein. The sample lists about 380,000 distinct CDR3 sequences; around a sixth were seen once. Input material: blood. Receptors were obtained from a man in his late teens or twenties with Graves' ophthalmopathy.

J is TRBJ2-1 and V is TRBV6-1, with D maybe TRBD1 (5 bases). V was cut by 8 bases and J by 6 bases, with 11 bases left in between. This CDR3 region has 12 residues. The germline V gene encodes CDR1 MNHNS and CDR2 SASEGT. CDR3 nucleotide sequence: TGTGCCAGCCAGGGTTCGGGCAATGAGCAGTTCTTC. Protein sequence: CASQGSGNEQFF.

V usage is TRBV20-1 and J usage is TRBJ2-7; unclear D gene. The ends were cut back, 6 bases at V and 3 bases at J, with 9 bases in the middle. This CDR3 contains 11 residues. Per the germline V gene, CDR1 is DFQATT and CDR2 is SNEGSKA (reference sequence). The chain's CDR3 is CSAPNFYEQYF. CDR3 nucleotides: TGCAGTGCGCCGAATTTCTACGAGCAGTACTTC.

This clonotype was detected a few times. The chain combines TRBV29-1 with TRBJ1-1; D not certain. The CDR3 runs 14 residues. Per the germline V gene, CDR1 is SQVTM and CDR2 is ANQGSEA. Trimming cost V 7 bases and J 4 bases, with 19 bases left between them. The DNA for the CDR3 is TGCAGCGCGACCCACCCAACGGTCGCCACTGAAGCTTTCTTT. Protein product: CSATHPTVATEAFF.

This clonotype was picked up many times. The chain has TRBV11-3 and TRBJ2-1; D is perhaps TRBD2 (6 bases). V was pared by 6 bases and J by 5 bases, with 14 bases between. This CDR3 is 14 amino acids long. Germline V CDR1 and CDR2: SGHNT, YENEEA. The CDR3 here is CASSQGGDHNEQFF. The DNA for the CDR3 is TGTGCCAGCAGTCAGGGCGGGGATCACAATGAGCAGTTCTTC.

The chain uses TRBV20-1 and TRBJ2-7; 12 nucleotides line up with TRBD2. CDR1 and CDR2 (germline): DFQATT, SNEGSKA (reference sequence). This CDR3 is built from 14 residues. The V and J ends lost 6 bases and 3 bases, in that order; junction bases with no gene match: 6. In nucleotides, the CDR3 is TGCAGTGCCACAAGGACTAGCGGGGACTACGAGCAGTACTTC. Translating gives CSATRTSGDYEQYF.

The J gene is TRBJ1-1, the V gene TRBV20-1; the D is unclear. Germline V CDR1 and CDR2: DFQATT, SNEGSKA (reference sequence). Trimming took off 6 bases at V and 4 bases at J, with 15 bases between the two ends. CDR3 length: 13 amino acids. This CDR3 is CSASPDVGTEAFF. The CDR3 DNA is TGCAGTGCCTCACCCGATGTGGGCACTGAAGCTTTCTTT.

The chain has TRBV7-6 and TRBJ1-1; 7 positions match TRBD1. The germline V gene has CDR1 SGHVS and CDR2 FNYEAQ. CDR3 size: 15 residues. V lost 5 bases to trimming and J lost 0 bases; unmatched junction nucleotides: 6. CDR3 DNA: TGTGCCAGCAGCCCCCGACAGGGAGTGAACACTGAAGCTTTCTTT. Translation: CASSPRQGVNTEAFF.

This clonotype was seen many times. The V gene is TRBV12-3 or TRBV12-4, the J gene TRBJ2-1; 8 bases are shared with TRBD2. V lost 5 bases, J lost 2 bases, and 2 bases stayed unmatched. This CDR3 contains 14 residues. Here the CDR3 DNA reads TGTGCCAGCAGTCCGGGACTAGCCTACAATGAGCAGTTCTTC. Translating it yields CASSPGLAYNEQFF.